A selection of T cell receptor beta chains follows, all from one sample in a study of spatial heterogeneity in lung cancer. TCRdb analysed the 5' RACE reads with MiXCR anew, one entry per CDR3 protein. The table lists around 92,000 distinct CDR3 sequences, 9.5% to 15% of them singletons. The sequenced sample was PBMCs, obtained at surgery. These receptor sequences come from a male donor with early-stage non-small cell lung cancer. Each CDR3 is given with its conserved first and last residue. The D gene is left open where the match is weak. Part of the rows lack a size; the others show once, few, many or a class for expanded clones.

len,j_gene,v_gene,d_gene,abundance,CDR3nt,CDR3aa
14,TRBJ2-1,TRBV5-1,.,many,TGCGCCAGCAGCTTGTTACTTACCTACAATGAGCAGTTCTTC,CASSLLLTYNEQFF
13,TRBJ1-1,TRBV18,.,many,TGTGCCAGCTCACGTACAGAGAACACTGAAGCTTTCTTT,CASSRTENTEAFF
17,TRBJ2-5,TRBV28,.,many,TGTGCCAGCAGTTTACAGGCACTTGGGGGTAATAGTGAGACCCAGTACTTC,CASSLQALGGNSETQYF
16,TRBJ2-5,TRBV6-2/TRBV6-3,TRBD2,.,TGTGCCAGCAGTAGGGGACTAGCAGGTGGCCGAGAGACCCAGTACTTC,CASSRGLAGGRETQYF
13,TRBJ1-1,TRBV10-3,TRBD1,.,TGTGCCATCCGGACAGGGGGCAGACCTGAAGCTTTCTTT,CAIRTGGRPEAFF
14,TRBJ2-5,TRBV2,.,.,TGTGCCAGCAGTGCCGGGGCTGAGTATGAGACCCAGTACTTC,CASSAGAEYETQYF
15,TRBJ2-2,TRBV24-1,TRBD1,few,TGTGCCACCAGTGATTGGGACAGGGGATTCGGGGAGCTGTTTTTT,CATSDWDRGFGELFF
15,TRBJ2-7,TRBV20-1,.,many,TGCAGTGCCCAAAATTGGGTCGGGCCTTCCTACGAGCAGTACTTC,CSAQNWVGPSYEQYF
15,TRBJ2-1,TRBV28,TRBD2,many,TGTGCCAGCAGTTTTTTAGCGGGAGAAATTAATGAGCAGTTCTTC,CASSFLAGEINEQFF
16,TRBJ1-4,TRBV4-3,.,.,TGCGCCAGCAGCCCCCAGATCGGGCTGTATAATGAAAAACTGTTTTTT,CASSPQIGLYNEKLFF
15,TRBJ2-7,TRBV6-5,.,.,TGTGCCAGCAGTTACTCGTGGGACACCCTCTACGAGCAGTACTTC,CASSYSWDTLYEQYF
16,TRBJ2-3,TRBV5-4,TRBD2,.,TGTGCCAGCAGCGTCACTAGCGGGGGGGCCCTCCATACGCAGTATTTT,CASSVTSGGALHTQYF
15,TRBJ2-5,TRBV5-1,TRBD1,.,TGCGCCAGCAGCTTGGAACAGGGGGCTCCGGAGACCCAGTACTTC,CASSLEQGAPETQYF
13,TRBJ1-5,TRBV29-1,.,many,TGCAGCGTTGCTGACAGGTTCAATCAGCCCCAGCATTTT,CSVADRFNQPQHF
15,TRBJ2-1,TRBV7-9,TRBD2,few,TGTGCCAGCAGCTTAGCGGGAGGGCGGGGCCATGAGCAGTTCTTC,CASSLAGGRGHEQFF
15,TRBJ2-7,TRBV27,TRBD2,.,TGTGCCAGCAGTCTGGATAGGGCGGGGGCCTACGAGCAGTACTTC,CASSLDRAGAYEQYF
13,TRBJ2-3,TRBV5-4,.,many,TGTGCCAGCAGCTCCCTCGAGGGCGATACGCAGTATTTT,CASSSLEGDTQYF
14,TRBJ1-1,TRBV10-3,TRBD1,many,TGTGCCATCAGAGCCGGGACAGCGAACACTGAAGCTTTCTTT,CAIRAGTANTEAFF
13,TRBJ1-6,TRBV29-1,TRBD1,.,TGCAGCGTCCTGGACAGGGGGCATCCACCCCTCCACTTT,CSVLDRGHPPLHF
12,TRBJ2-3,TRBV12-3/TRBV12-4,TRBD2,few,TGTGCCGCGGGGGGGGCAGGAGATACGCAGTATTTT,CAAGGAGDTQYF
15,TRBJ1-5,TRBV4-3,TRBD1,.,TGCGCCAGCAGCCGTAATGGACAGGGAAATCAGCCCCAGCATTTT,CASSRNGQGNQPQHF
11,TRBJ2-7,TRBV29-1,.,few,TGCAGCGCCACTCGAGGGTACGAGCAGTACTTC,CSATRGYEQYF